This T cell receptor (beta chain) was identified during a study of technical replicates of blood from a handful of donors. The data were produced by immunoSEQ multiplex PCR, yet TCRdb's version contains in-frame clones alone and is incomplete. The data show tens of thousands of clones, with around 97% seen just once and approximately 0.2% held by the top ten. This receptor was identified in a human donor in good health. Sequenced: T cells isolated from PBMCs.

The CDR3, as DNA: TGTGCCAGCAGCCGTAGACTCAATCAGCCCCAGCATTTT. It translates to CASSRRLNQPQHF. The chain uses TRBV9 and TRBJ1-5; no definite D call. The CDR3 spans 13 residues. CDR1 is SGDLS and CDR2 is YYNGEE in the germline V gene. The germline V and J ends were trimmed by 4 bases and 3 bases, with 8 bases remaining between them.